Listed below are T cell receptor beta chains from one sample, sequenced in a study of persistence of HIV-infected CD4 T cells. Their recognized antigens are unknown. The method was immunoSEQ multiplex PCR; TCRdb's version includes in-frame clones alone and lacks a portion of them. The sample includes tens of thousands of clones, 78% seen only once; the top ten take 13% to 15%. The material sequenced was CD4+ T cells sorted from PBMCs after approximately 18-hour stimulation, taken from a patient who received antiretroviral therapy. Source of these receptors: an adult man with HIV who was CMV-seropositive. Each CDR3 is given with its conserved first and last residue. Each record gives: V gene, J gene, clone size, CDR3 length, D gene, CDR3 protein, CDR3 DNA. A D gene is named only where the DNA matches it firmly. Size is omitted from some rows. Given values are once, few, many or a class for expanded clones.

V gene: TRBV9; J gene: TRBJ2-7; clone size: .; CDR3 length: 15; D gene: TRBD1; CDR3 protein: CASSVGEGQGWEQYF; CDR3 DNA: TGTGCCAGCAGCGTAGGAGAGGGACAGGGGTGGGAGCAGTACTTC
V gene: TRBV19; J gene: TRBJ1-6; clone size: .; CDR3 length: 16; D gene: .; CDR3 protein: CATDGTSAGYNSPLHF; CDR3 DNA: TGTGCCACCGACGGGACTTCCGCGGGGTATAATTCACCCCTCCACTTT
V gene: TRBV6-5; J gene: TRBJ2-2; clone size: .; CDR3 length: 15; D gene: TRBD2; CDR3 protein: CASSYPSGRSGELFF; CDR3 DNA: TGTGCCAGCAGTTACCCTAGCGGGAGATCCGGGGAGCTGTTTTTT
V gene: TRBV18; J gene: TRBJ2-5; clone size: .; CDR3 length: 13; D gene: .; CDR3 protein: CASSPGEGETQYF; CDR3 DNA: TGTGCCAGCTCACCAGGGGAAGGAGAGACCCAGTACTTC
V gene: TRBV5-6; J gene: TRBJ2-1; clone size: .; CDR3 length: 17; D gene: TRBD2; CDR3 protein: CASSSWIAGGFYNEQFF; CDR3 DNA: TGTGCCAGCAGCTCGTGGATAGCGGGAGGTTTCTACAATGAGCAGTTCTTC
V gene: TRBV3-1/TRBV3-2; J gene: TRBJ1-4; clone size: .; CDR3 length: 12; D gene: .; CDR3 protein: CASTGTSEKLFF; CDR3 DNA: TGTGCCAGCACCGGGACTAGTGAAAAACTGTTTTTT
V gene: TRBV5-4; J gene: TRBJ2-5; clone size: .; CDR3 length: 13; D gene: .; CDR3 protein: CASSLRWGETQYF; CDR3 DNA: TGTGCCAGCAGCTTGAGGTGGGGCGAGACCCAGTACTTC
V gene: TRBV19; J gene: TRBJ1-4; clone size: .; CDR3 length: 15; D gene: .; CDR3 protein: CASSIDFPTNEKLFF; CDR3 DNA: TGTGCCAGTAGTATAGACTTTCCAACTAATGAAAAACTGTTTTTT
V gene: TRBV18; J gene: TRBJ1-2; clone size: few; CDR3 length: 14; D gene: .; CDR3 protein: CASSQMDSNYGYTF; CDR3 DNA: TGTGCCAGCTCGCAGATGGACAGTAACTATGGCTACACCTTC
V gene: TRBV4-3; J gene: TRBJ1-5; clone size: .; CDR3 length: 15; D gene: .; CDR3 protein: CASSQDRTGRQPQHF; CDR3 DNA: TGCGCCAGCAGCCAAGATCGAACAGGGAGGCAGCCCCAGCATTTT
V gene: TRBV5-1; J gene: TRBJ2-1; clone size: once; CDR3 length: 15; D gene: .; CDR3 protein: CASSFGWSSYNEQFF; CDR3 DNA: TGCGCCAGCAGCTTTGGGTGGAGCTCCTACAATGAGCAGTTCTTC
V gene: TRBV6-4; J gene: TRBJ2-1; clone size: .; CDR3 length: 14; D gene: TRBD2; CDR3 protein: CASSLAGGDNEQFF; CDR3 DNA: TGTGCCAGCAGTCTAGCGGGGGGGGACAATGAGCAGTTCTTC
V gene: TRBV7-9; J gene: TRBJ1-1; clone size: .; CDR3 length: 17; D gene: TRBD1; CDR3 protein: CASSPAQAGGLNTEAFF; CDR3 DNA: TGTGCCAGCAGCCCAGCCCAGGCAGGGGGGTTGAACACTGAAGCTTTCTTT
V gene: TRBV19; J gene: TRBJ1-4; clone size: .; CDR3 length: 15; D gene: .; CDR3 protein: CASSDDSRNNEKLFF; CDR3 DNA: TGTGCCAGTAGTGACGACAGCCGGAATAATGAAAAACTGTTTTTT
V gene: TRBV5-1; J gene: TRBJ1-2; clone size: .; CDR3 length: 14; D gene: .; CDR3 protein: CASSSVRGDYGYTF; CDR3 DNA: TGCGCCAGCAGCTCCGTCAGGGGTGACTATGGCTACACCTTC
V gene: TRBV5-1; J gene: TRBJ2-7; clone size: .; CDR3 length: 13; D gene: .; CDR3 protein: CASSSGSFGEQYF; CDR3 DNA: TGCGCCAGCAGCTCTGGTTCCTTCGGCGAGCAGTACTTC
V gene: TRBV5-1; J gene: TRBJ2-3; clone size: .; CDR3 length: 19; D gene: TRBD2; CDR3 protein: CASSSQLAGGLSPTDTQYF; CDR3 DNA: TGCGCCAGCAGCTCGCAATTAGCGGGGGGTCTATCCCCTACAGATACGCAGTATTTT
V gene: TRBV10-2; J gene: TRBJ1-5; clone size: .; CDR3 length: 16; D gene: TRBD1; CDR3 protein: CASSDPGTGDNQPQHF; CDR3 DNA: TGCGCCAGCAGTGACCCCGGGACAGGGGACAATCAGCCCCAGCATTTT
V gene: TRBV4-3; J gene: TRBJ1-2; clone size: once; CDR3 length: 15; D gene: .; CDR3 protein: CASSPTGTINYGYTF; CDR3 DNA: TGCGCCAGCAGCCCCACGGGGACGATAAACTATGGCTACACCTTC
V gene: TRBV7-8; J gene: TRBJ2-2; clone size: .; CDR3 length: 15; D gene: .; CDR3 protein: CASQAFRGVTGELFF; CDR3 DNA: TGTGCCAGCCAAGCTTTCAGAGGGGTCACCGGGGAGCTGTTTTTT
V gene: TRBV7-8; J gene: TRBJ2-3; clone size: .; CDR3 length: 16; D gene: .; CDR3 protein: CASTEDGGPSTDTQYF; CDR3 DNA: TGTGCCAGCACCGAAGACGGGGGGCCGAGCACAGATACGCAGTATTTT
V gene: TRBV27; J gene: TRBJ2-7; clone size: few; CDR3 length: 14; D gene: TRBD1; CDR3 protein: CASSWDRGGYEQYF; CDR3 DNA: TGTGCCAGCAGTTGGGACAGGGGGGGCTACGAGCAGTACTTC
V gene: TRBV20-1; J gene: TRBJ2-7; clone size: once; CDR3 length: 15; D gene: TRBD2; CDR3 protein: CSASSLAGFSYEQYF; CDR3 DNA: TGCAGTGCTAGTTCACTAGCGGGGTTCTCCTACGAGCAGTACTTC
V gene: TRBV7-9; J gene: TRBJ1-1; clone size: once; CDR3 length: 14; D gene: .; CDR3 protein: CASSLGRANTEAFF; CDR3 DNA: TGTGCCAGCAGCTTGGGGAGGGCCAACACTGAAGCTTTCTTT
V gene: TRBV5-1; J gene: TRBJ2-7; clone size: few; CDR3 length: 14; D gene: TRBD1; CDR3 protein: CASSRSRDSYEQYF; CDR3 DNA: TGCGCCAGCAGCAGATCCCGGGACAGCTACGAGCAGTACTTC
V gene: TRBV19; J gene: TRBJ2-7; clone size: .; CDR3 length: 16; D gene: .; CDR3 protein: CASSIGGQGLIYEQYF; CDR3 DNA: TGTGCCAGTAGTATCGGAGGGCAGGGCCTCATCTACGAGCAGTACTTC
V gene: TRBV3-1/TRBV3-2; J gene: TRBJ2-3; clone size: .; CDR3 length: 16; D gene: TRBD2; CDR3 protein: CASSTRLAGVSDTQYF; CDR3 DNA: TGTGCCAGCAGCACCCGACTAGCGGGAGTATCAGATACGCAGTATTTT
V gene: TRBV9; J gene: TRBJ2-5; clone size: .; CDR3 length: 13; D gene: .; CDR3 protein: CASSLAREETQYF; CDR3 DNA: TGTGCCAGCAGCCTGGCCCGGGAAGAGACCCAGTACTTC
V gene: TRBV5-1; J gene: TRBJ2-2; clone size: .; CDR3 length: 14; D gene: .; CDR3 protein: CASSLVLNTGELFF; CDR3 DNA: TGCGCCAGCAGCTTGGTTCTGAACACCGGGGAGCTGTTTTTT
V gene: TRBV14; J gene: TRBJ1-2; clone size: .; CDR3 length: 14; D gene: .; CDR3 protein: CASSQDRTVYGYTF; CDR3 DNA: TGTGCCAGCAGCCAAGATAGGACGGTCTATGGCTACACCTTC
V gene: TRBV5-1; J gene: TRBJ2-5; clone size: .; CDR3 length: 14; D gene: TRBD2; CDR3 protein: CASSLELARETQYF; CDR3 DNA: TGCGCCAGCAGCTTGGAACTAGCGAGGGAGACCCAGTACTTC
V gene: TRBV7-9; J gene: TRBJ1-3; clone size: .; CDR3 length: 16; D gene: .; CDR3 protein: CASSSPRRSSGNTIYF; CDR3 DNA: TGTGCCAGCAGCTCCCCTCGACGGTCCTCTGGAAACACCATATATTTT
V gene: TRBV15; J gene: TRBJ1-1; clone size: .; CDR3 length: 13; D gene: TRBD1; CDR3 protein: CATSGQGNTEAFF; CDR3 DNA: TGTGCCACCAGTGGACAGGGCAACACTGAAGCTTTCTTT
V gene: TRBV2; J gene: TRBJ1-2; clone size: .; CDR3 length: 14; D gene: .; CDR3 protein: CASSESGGIYGYTF; CDR3 DNA: TGTGCCAGCAGTGAGTCGGGGGGCATTTATGGCTACACCTTC
V gene: TRBV5-1; J gene: TRBJ1-2; clone size: .; CDR3 length: 18; D gene: .; CDR3 protein: CASSQTTQVASTNYGYTF; CDR3 DNA: TGCGCCAGCAGCCAGACGACGCAGGTGGCGTCGACTAACTATGGCTACACCTTC
V gene: TRBV4-2; J gene: TRBJ1-2; clone size: few; CDR3 length: 18; D gene: .; CDR3 protein: CASSQDVSGSLLNYGYTF; CDR3 DNA: TGTGCCAGCAGCCAAGATGTTTCGGGAAGTCTGCTTAACTATGGCTACACCTTC
V gene: TRBV30; J gene: TRBJ1-3; clone size: .; CDR3 length: 16; D gene: .; CDR3 protein: CAWSVETVSSGNTIYF; CDR3 DNA: TGTGCCTGGAGTGTCGAGACGGTGAGCTCTGGAAACACCATATATTTT
V gene: TRBV30; J gene: TRBJ1-1; clone size: once; CDR3 length: 13; D gene: TRBD1; CDR3 protein: CAWTRQGYSEAFF; CDR3 DNA: TGTGCCTGGACCAGACAGGGGTATTCTGAAGCTTTCTTT
V gene: TRBV7-2; J gene: TRBJ1-5; clone size: .; CDR3 length: 16; D gene: .; CDR3 protein: CASSLVWDHSNQPQHF; CDR3 DNA: TGTGCCAGCAGCTTAGTTTGGGACCACAGCAATCAGCCCCAGCATTTT
V gene: TRBV18; J gene: TRBJ1-4; clone size: .; CDR3 length: 17; D gene: .; CDR3 protein: CASSPRPRAGDPEKLFF; CDR3 DNA: TGTGCCAGCTCACCTCGACCGCGGGCAGGGGACCCTGAAAAACTGTTTTTT